This TCR beta chain was retrieved from a study of molecular identifiers for immune sequencing clone quantification. In the study overall: Replicates partitioned RNA from roughly 21,000 or 96,000 naive CD8 cells into five parts, sequencing four.

This clonotype was observed a handful of times. Its antigen is not identified. Study-level results: A single cell's spiked Jurkat TCR RNA was reportedly detectable among one million naive cells. Clones of above 20 RNA copies carried over 99% of effector molecules; in naive cells they carried under 1%.

TCRdb fed the PCR reads into MiXCR, producing one record per CDR3 protein. The data hold about half a million distinct CDR3 sequences, with 20% to 25% observed a single time. Libraries for naive CD8 T cells, which were made from around 18,000 to 910,000 sorted cells, drew on 10%, 30% or 50% of the RNA. With V trimmed by 0 bases and J by 1 base, 5 bases remained unmatched. The CDR3 length is 16 residues. Germline V gene lookup returns CDR1 DFQATT and CDR2 SNEGSKA (reference sequence). The sequenced sample was naive CD8+ T cells from blood, with Jurkat cell RNA spiked in. As to subset: FACS-sorted CD8+CD4-CCR7+CD45RA+ naive T cells. The receptor was derived from a human donor in good health. Some libraries in this study had Jurkat cell RNA spiked in. This rearrangement joins TRBV20-1 to TRBJ2-7; 11 positions agree with TRBD2. The CDR3 DNA sequence: TGCAGTGCTAGAGAACTAGCGGGAGCGACTTCCTACGAGCAGTACTTC. Translation gives CSARELAGATSYEQYF.